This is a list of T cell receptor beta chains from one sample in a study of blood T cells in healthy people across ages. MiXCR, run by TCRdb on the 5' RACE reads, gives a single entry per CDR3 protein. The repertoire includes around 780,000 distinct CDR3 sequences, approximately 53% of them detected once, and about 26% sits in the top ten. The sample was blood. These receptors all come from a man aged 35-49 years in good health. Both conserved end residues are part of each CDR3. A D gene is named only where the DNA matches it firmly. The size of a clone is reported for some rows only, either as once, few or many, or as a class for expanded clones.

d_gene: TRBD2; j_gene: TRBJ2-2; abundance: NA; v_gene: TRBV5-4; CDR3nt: TGTGCCAGCAGCGCCGGGACTACCCGGACCACCGGGGAGCTGTTTTTT; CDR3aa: CASSAGTTRTTGELFF
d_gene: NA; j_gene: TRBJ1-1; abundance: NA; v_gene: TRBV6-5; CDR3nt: TGTGCCAGCAGTTACTCGGGCCTGGTGTTGAACACTGAAGCTTTCTTT; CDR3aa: CASSYSGLVLNTEAFF
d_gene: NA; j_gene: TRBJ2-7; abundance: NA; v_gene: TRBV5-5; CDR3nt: TGTGCCAGCAGACAGGGAATTGAGCGGGATAGGTCCGAGCAGTACTTC; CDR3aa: CASRQGIERDRSEQYF
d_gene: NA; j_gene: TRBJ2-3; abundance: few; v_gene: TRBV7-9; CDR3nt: TGTGCCAGCAGCTTTTCCGAACCAGATACGCAGTATTTT; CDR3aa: CASSFSEPDTQYF
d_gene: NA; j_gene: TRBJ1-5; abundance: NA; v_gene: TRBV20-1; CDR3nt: TGCAGTGCTAGAGATCTTTTGAGTCAGCCCCAGCATTTT; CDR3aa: CSARDLLSQPQHF
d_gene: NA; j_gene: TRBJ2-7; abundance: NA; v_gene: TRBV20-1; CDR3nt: TGCAGGGCTAGGTCCGCCTGGGAGGAGCAGTACTTC; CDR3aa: CRARSAWEEQYF
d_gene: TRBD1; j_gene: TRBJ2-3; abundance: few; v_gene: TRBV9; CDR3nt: TGTGCCAGCAGCGCCGCACACAGGGGATGGTCAGATACGCAGTATTTT; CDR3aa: CASSAAHRGWSDTQYF
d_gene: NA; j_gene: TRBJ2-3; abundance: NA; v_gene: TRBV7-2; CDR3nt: TGTGCCAGCAGTCAACATCAGGAAAGCAATACGCAGTATTTT; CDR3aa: CASSQHQESNTQYF
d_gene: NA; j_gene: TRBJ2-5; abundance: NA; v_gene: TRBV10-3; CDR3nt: TGTGCCATCAGTGAAGGAGGGGGGACCGAGACCCAGTACTTC; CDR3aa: CAISEGGGTETQYF
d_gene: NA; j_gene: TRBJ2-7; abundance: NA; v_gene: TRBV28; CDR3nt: TGTGCCAGCAGTTCTGGGGCCCTCTACGAGCAGTACTTC; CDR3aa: CASSSGALYEQYF
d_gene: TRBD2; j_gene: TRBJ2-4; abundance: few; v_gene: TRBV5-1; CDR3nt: TGCGCCAGCAGCCCGTGGAATGGGGGGGAAAACATTCAGTACTTC; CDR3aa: CASSPWNGGENIQYF
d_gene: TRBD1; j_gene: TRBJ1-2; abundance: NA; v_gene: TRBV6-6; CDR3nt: TGTGCCGCTAATACAGGGGACCGGATCTATGGCTACACCTTC; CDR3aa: CAANTGDRIYGYTF
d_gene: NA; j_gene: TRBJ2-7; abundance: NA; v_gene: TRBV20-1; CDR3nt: TGCAGTGCACCCCCCTCACCGACAACCTACGAGCAGTACTTC; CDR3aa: CSAPPSPTTYEQYF
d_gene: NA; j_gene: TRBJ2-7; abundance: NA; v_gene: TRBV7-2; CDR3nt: TGTGCCAGCAGCTTAGAGTGGCTTGGCGGGAATTACGAGCAGTACTTC; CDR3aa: CASSLEWLGGNYEQYF
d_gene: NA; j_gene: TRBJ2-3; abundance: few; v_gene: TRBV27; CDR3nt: TGTGCCAGCAGCACACAGCACAGTTCAGATACGCAGTATTTT; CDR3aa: CASSTQHSSDTQYF
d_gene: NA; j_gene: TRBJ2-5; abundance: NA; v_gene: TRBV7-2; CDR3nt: TGTGCCAGCAGCCCCCGCTTCAGAGCGGACCAAGAGACCCAGTACTTC; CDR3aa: CASSPRFRADQETQYF
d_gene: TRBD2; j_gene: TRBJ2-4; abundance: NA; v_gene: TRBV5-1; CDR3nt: TGCGCCAGCAGCTTGCCGGGGACTAGATCGAGTGACATTCAGTACTTC; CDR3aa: CASSLPGTRSSDIQYF
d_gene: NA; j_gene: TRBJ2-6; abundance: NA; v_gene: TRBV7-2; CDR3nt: TGTGCCAGCAGCTCCAAGGCAACTCTGGGAGCCAACGTCCTGACTTTC; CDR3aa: CASSSKATLGANVLTF
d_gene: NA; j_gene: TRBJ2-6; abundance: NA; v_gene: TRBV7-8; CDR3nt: TGTGCCAGCAGCTTGCCGGGGCTAGGGACTGGGGCCAACGTCCTGACTTTC; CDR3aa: CASSLPGLGTGANVLTF
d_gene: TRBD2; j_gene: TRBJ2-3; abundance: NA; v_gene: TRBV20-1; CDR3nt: TGCAGTGCTACCCTAGCGGGGGGCAACACAGATACGCAGTATTTT; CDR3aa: CSATLAGGNTDTQYF
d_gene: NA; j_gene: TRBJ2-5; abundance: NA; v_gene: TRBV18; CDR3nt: TGTGCCAGCTCACCTACTAGCCTAGGAGAGACCCAGTACTTC; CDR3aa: CASSPTSLGETQYF
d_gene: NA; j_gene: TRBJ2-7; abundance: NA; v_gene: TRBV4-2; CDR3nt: TGTGCCAGCAGCCAAGGCGGGTTGGAGCAGTACTTC; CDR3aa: CASSQGGLEQYF
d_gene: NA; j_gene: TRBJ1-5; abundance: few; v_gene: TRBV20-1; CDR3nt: TGCAGTGCTAGACGCCTCCTGAGCAATCAGCCCCAGCATTTT; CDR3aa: CSARRLLSNQPQHF
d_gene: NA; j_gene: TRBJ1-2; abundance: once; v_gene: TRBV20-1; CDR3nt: TGCAGTACTGGGGCCTCTGGCTACACCTTC; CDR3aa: CSTGASGYTF
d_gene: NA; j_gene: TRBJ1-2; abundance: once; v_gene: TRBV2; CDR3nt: TGTGCCAGCAGGCCTTCGACAGTAACGGTTTATATTTATGGCTACACCTTC; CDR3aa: CASRPSTVTVYIYGYTF
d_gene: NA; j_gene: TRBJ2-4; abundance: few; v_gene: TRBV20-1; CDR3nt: TGCAGTGCTAGAGATGTGTCGGGAGACAAAAACATTCAGTACTTC; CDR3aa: CSARDVSGDKNIQYF
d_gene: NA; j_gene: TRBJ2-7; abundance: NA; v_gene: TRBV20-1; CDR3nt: TGCAGTGCTAAAACACCAAGCTCCTACGAGCAGTACTTC; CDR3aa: CSAKTPSSYEQYF
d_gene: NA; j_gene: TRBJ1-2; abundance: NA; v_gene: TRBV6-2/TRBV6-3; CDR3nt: TGTGCCAGCAGCTCAACCTCCTATGGCTACACCTTT; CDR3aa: CASSSTSYGYTF
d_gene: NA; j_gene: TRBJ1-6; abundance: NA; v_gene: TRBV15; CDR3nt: TGTGCCACCAGCAGAGATCGAATACATAATTCACCCCTCCACTTT; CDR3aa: CATSRDRIHNSPLHF
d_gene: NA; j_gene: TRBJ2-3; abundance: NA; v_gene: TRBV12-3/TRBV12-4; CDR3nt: TGTGCCAGCAGTTTGAACGGGGACCCAAGCACAGATACGCAGTATTTT; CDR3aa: CASSLNGDPSTDTQYF
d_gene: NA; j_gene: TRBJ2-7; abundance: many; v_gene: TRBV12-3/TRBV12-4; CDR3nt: TGTGCCAGCAGTACCACCTACGAGCAGTACTTC; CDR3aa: CASSTTYEQYF
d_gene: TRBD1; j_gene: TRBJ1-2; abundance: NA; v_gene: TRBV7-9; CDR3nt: TGTGCCAGCAGCTTAGCGACAGGGCCTTTGAGAGGCTACACCTTC; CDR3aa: CASSLATGPLRGYTF
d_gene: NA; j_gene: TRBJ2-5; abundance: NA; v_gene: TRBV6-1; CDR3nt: TGTGCCAGCAGTGAAACTGTCAGGGCAGGGTGGGAGACCCAGTACTTC; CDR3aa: CASSETVRAGWETQYF
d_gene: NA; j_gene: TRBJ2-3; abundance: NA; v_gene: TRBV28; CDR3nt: TGTGCCAGCACCTTGGACCAGATTTCCACAGATACGCAGTATTTT; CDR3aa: CASTLDQISTDTQYF
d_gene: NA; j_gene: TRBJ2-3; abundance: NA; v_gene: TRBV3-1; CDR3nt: TGTGCCAGCAGCCTACTACGCCGGGCCACAGATACGCAGTATTTT; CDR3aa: CASSLLRRATDTQYF
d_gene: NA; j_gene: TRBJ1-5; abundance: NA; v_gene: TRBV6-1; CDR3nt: TGTGCCAGCAGTGAATATCGGAGCCGACGAAATAGCAATCAGCCCCAGCATTTT; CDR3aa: CASSEYRSRRNSNQPQHF
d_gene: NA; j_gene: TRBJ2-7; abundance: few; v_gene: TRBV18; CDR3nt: TGTGCCAGCTCACCAAGTTCCGAGCAGTACTTC; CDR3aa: CASSPSSEQYF
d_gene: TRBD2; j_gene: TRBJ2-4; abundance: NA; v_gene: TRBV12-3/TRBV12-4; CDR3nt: TGTGCCAGCAGTTTAGCACTAGCGGGGAACAAAAACATTCAGTACTTC; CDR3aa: CASSLALAGNKNIQYF
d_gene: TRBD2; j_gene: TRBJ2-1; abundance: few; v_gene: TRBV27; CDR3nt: TGTGCCAGCAGTCAAGCCGGGACTAGACTCAATGAGCAGTTCTTC; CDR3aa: CASSQAGTRLNEQFF
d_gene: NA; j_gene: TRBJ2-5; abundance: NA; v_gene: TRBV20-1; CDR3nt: TGCAGTGCTAGAGACACGATAGCCCAAGAGACCCAGTACTTC; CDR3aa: CSARDTIAQETQYF
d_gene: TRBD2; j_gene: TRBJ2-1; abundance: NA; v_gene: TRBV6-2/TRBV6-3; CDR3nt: TGTGCCAGCAGTGAGACTAGCGGGAGGGCTGAGCAGTTCTTC; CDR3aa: CASSETSGRAEQFF
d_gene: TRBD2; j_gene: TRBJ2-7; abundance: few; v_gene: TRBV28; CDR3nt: TGTGCCAGCACTAAGACTAGCGGGGCCTACGAGCAGTACTTC; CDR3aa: CASTKTSGAYEQYF
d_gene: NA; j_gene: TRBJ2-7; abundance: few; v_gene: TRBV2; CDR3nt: TGTGCCAGCAGTGGTAACGGTTACGAGCAGTACTTC; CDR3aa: CASSGNGYEQYF
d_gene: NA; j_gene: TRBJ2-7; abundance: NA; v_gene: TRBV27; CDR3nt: TGTGCCAGCAGTTCTATCCGGGACAATTCGTACGGGCAGTACTTC; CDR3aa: CASSSIRDNSYGQYF
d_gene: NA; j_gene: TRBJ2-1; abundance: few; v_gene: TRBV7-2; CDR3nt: TGTGCCAGCAGCTCAAGGGCGGGTTACAATGAGCAGTTCTTC; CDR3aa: CASSSRAGYNEQFF
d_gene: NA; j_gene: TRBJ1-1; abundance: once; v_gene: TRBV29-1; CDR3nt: TGCAGCGCCCTCGAACCCCCGAACACTGAAGCTTTCTTT; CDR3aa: CSALEPPNTEAFF
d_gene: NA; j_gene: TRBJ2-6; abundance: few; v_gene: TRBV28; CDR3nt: TGTGCCAGCAAAGGGGCGGGAACTGGATCTGGGGCCAACGTCCTGACTTTC; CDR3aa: CASKGAGTGSGANVLTF
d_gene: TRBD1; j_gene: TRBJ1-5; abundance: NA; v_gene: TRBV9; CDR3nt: TGTGCCAGCAGCGGGGATGGGACAGAAGATCAGCCCCAGCATTTT; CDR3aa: CASSGDGTEDQPQHF
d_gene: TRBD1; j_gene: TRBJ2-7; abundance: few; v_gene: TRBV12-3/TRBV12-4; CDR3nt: TGTGCCAGCAGCTGGGACAGTTTCCTATACGAGCAGTACTTC; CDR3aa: CASSWDSFLYEQYF
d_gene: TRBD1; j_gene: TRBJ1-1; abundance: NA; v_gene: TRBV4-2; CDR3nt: TGTGCCAGCAGCCAAGATAGTGGAGGGGGCGGAGTTGAAGCTTTCTTT; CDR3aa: CASSQDSGGGGVEAFF
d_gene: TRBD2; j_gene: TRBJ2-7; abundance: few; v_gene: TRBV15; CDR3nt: TGTGCCACCAGCACTAGCGGGAGGGCCTACGAGCAGTACTTC; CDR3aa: CATSTSGRAYEQYF
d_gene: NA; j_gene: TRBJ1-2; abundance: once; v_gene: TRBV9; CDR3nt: TGTGCCAGCAGCGTTCTGGGGGGACACGGCTACACCTTC; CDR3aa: CASSVLGGHGYTF
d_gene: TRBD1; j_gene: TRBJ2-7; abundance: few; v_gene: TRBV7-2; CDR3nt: TGTGCCAGCAGCTTACTCCGAACAGGGGGCTTGTCCGAGCAGTACTTC; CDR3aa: CASSLLRTGGLSEQYF
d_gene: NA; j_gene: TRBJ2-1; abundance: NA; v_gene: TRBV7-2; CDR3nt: TGTGCCAGCAGCTTAGTTAGCGGTGAGCAGTTCTTC; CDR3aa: CASSLVSGEQFF
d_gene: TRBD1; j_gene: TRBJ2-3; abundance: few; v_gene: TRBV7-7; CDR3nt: TGTGCTAGCAGCGCTACGACAGGGCGGGCAGATACGCAGTATTTT; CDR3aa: CASSATTGRADTQYF